These 22 T cell receptor beta chains were sequenced from one sample in a study of yellow fever vaccine responses in identical twins. TCRdb re-called the RT-PCR reads through MiXCR, storing one row per CDR3 protein. Of roughly 15,000 distinct CDR3 sequences listed, roughly 84% are singletons. Sequencing used T cells from blood (PBMCs), unsorted or a sorted subset (not recorded which), obtained before or after yellow fever vaccination (not recorded which). The receptors originated from a woman aged 18-29 years who received the yellow fever vaccine.

The genes are TRBV3-1 and TRBJ2-1; 9 nucleotides line up with TRBD2. The V and J ends lost 3 bases and 4 bases, in that order; junction bases with no gene match: 4. Germline assignment: CDR1 LGHDT and CDR2 YNNKEL (reference sequence). CDR3 length equals 15 residues. CDR3 sequence (DNA): TGTGCCAGCAGCCAGGGGACTAGCAGATACAATGAGCAGTTCTTC. This codes for CASSQGTSRYNEQFF.

In regard to this clonotype: No DNA is shown, since the ends of the CDR3 on it are uncertain; the CDR3 is the one TCRdb lists. The J gene is TRBJ1-4, the V gene TRBV29-1. Germline CDR1 SQVTM, CDR2 ANQGSEA. The CDR3 length is 13 residues, termini included. CDR3 sequence reads: CSVEGARGKLFFF.

The V call is TRBV6-5, the J call TRBJ2-7, with D uncertain. V was clipped by 0 bases and J by 0 bases, with 6 bases between them. Germline V lookup: CDR1 MNHEY, CDR2 SVGAGI. The CDR3 extends over 14 amino acids. The CDR3 region has the DNA TGTGCCAGCAGTTACTCAGCCGGCTCCTACGAGCAGTACGTC. The encoded protein is CASSYSAGSYEQYV.

The J gene is TRBJ2-4, the V gene TRBV11-2; TRBD1 might be the D (6 bases). The CDR3 has 16 amino acids. Germline V gives CDR1 SGHAT, CDR2 FQNNGV. Deletions cut 7 bases from V and 3 bases from J, with 19 bases between. The CDR3 here is CASTWAGQGNKNIQYF. The CDR3 DNA is TGTGCCAGCACCTGGGCGGGCCAGGGGAACAAAAACATTCAGTACTTC.

The CDR3, as DNA: TGCGCCAGCAGCCAGACCGAGGGACAGGGTTATGGCTACACCTTC. It translates to CASSQTEGQGYGYTF. This chain uses TRBV4-1 with TRBJ1-2; 9 nucleotides match TRBD1. Germline V gives CDR1 MGHRA, CDR2 YSYEKL. Unmatched junction bases numbered 7, after V lost 3 bases and J lost 5 bases. The CDR3 extends over 15 amino acids.

This chain links TRBV10-3 with TRBJ1-1, with TRBD1 matching over 7 bases. Germline V gene data show CDR1 as ENHRY and CDR2 as SYGVKD. This CDR3 has 13 residues. Losses at the gene ends were 2 bases for V and 7 bases for J; bases not matched to a gene: 4. CDR3 in amino acids: CAISEMDRHEAFF. The CDR3 region has the DNA TGTGCCATCAGTGAGATGGACAGGCATGAAGCTTTCTTT.

The chain links TRBV6-1 to TRBJ2-1; a weak D match, TRBD2 (5 bases). Per the germline V gene, CDR1 is MNHNS and CDR2 is SASEGT. The V end was cut by 5 bases, the J end by 6 bases, with 14 bases between. This CDR3 spans 14 amino acids. The CDR3 spells CASSLPGKTNEQFF. The CDR3, as DNA: TGTGCCAGCAGTCTCCCGGGAAAGACCAATGAGCAGTTCTTC.

The chain recombines TRBV20-1 with TRBJ2-7; maybe TRBD2 (5 bases). The V gene's germline CDR1 is DFQATT and CDR2 SNEGSKA (reference sequence). This CDR3 region has 13 residues. Trimming left V 3 bases short and J 0 bases short, with 9 bases between. CDR3: CSASEGLSYEQYV. The DNA for the CDR3 is TGCAGTGCTAGCGAGGGCCTCTCCTACGAGCAGTACGTC.

Here the CDR3 DNA reads TGTGCCAGCCGGGACAGGGATTCTTCTCAGCCCCAGCATTTT. Its translation: CASRDRDSSQPQHF. The chain is built from TRBV13 and TRBJ1-5; the match to TRBD1 covers 9 bases. After removal of 8 bases from V and 6 bases from J, the junction contained 8 bases not matched to a gene. Germline V gene sequence: CDR1 PRHDT, CDR2 FYEKMQ (reference sequence). The CDR3 has 14 residues.

J is TRBJ1-1 and V is TRBV5-1; D call uncertain. V lost 0 bases, J lost 4 bases, and 7 bases lay in between. The CDR3 is 13 residues long. Germline CDR1 and CDR2: SGHRS and YFSETQ. The CDR3 here is CASSLDGSTEAFF. DNA for the CDR3: TGCGCCAGCAGCTTGGATGGCAGCACTGAAGCTTTCTTT. The full variable domain, rest sourced from reference TRBV5-1 and TRBJ1-1, is KAGVTQTPRYLIKTRGQQVTLSCSPISGHRSVSWYQQTPGQGLQFLFEYFSETQRNKGNFPGRFSGRQFSNSRSEMNVSTLELGDSALYLCASSLDGSTEAFFGQGTRLTVV.

The rearrangement uses TRBV4-1 and TRBJ2-4, with no clear D. CDR1 MGHRA and CDR2 YSYEKL come from the germline V gene. The CDR3 has 16 residues. Trimming cost V 4 bases and J 0 bases, with 13 bases left between them. CDR3 loop: CASSPETALAKNIQYF. The CDR3 DNA sequence: TGCGCCAGCAGCCCGGAGACTGCGCTAGCCAAAAACATTCAGTACTTC.

This chain joins TRBV7-9 and TRBJ2-7; 8 nucleotides line up with TRBD2. With 1 base clipped from V and 3 bases from J, the junction kept 14 bases outside the gene matches. There are 18 residues in the CDR3. Germline CDR1 SEHNR, CDR2 FQNEAQ (reference sequence). The CDR3 protein is CASSLVAGSMSGIYEQYF. For the CDR3, the DNA is TGTGCCAGCAGCTTAGTAGCGGGAAGTATGTCGGGAATCTACGAGCAGTACTTC.

Regarding this clonotype: At one boundary the junction diverges from the germline segment, which might be a read error. This chain joins TRBV11-1 and TRBJ2-2, with 7 bases fitting TRBD1. The CDR3 is 15 residues long. Germline CDR1 reads SGHAT; CDR2 reads FQDESV (reference sequence). The CDR3, as DNA: TGTGCCAGCAGCTTTGGACAGGCGAATACCGGGGAGCTGTTTTTT. Translation gives CASSFGQANTGELFF.

The V gene is TRBV7-9, the J gene TRBJ2-1; D is ambiguous. The CDR3 runs to 13 residues. Between the trimmed V and J ends, which lost 4 bases and 4 bases, there was a span of 8 bases. CDR1 is SEHNR, CDR2 FQNEAQ, per germline (reference sequence). CDR3 coding DNA: TGTGCCAGCAGCTCCCCCCGTTACAATGAGCAGTTCTTC. This encodes CASSSPRYNEQFF.

The CDR3 DNA follows: TGCAGTGCTAGTCACGTCGTGACTAGCGGTAATTTCGAGCAGTACTTC. Amino acids: CSASHVVTSGNFEQYF. The chain carries TRBV20-1 and TRBJ2-7; 9 nucleotides match TRBD2. CDR3 size: 16 residues. Per the germline V gene, CDR1 is DFQATT and CDR2 is SNEGSKA (reference sequence). The ends lost 3 bases at V and 6 bases at J; junction bases unmatched: 15.

This chain joins TRBV4-1 and TRBJ2-1; 8 bases line up with TRBD1. After removal of 4 bases from V and 9 bases from J, the junction contained 2 bases not matched to a gene. The germline CDR1 and CDR2 sequences are MGHRA and YSYEKL. CDR3 length: 12 residues. This chain's CDR3 is CASSLTGGEQFF. The CDR3 DNA reads TGCGCCAGCAGCCTAACAGGGGGTGAGCAGTTCTTC.

This chain joins TRBV11-2 and TRBJ2-3, with TRBD2 identical over 7 bases. The CDR3 runs to 18 residues. Per germline, CDR1 SGHAT and CDR2 FQNNGV. V was clipped by 5 bases and J by 6 bases; unmatched bases: 20. The CDR3 DNA is TGTGCCAGCAGCCGGGTCGCCTTGGCGGGGGTCTTTCCCGATACGCAGTATTTT. It codes for CASSRVALAGVFPDTQYF.

The chain joins TRBV2 to TRBJ1-1, with D possibly TRBD1 on 5 matching bases. This CDR3 contains 13 residues. Deletions cut 7 bases from V and 0 bases from J, with 9 bases between. CDR1 is SNHLY, CDR2 FYNNEI, per germline. CDR3 nucleotides: TGTGCCAGCAAGGGGCAGGTGAACACTGAAGCTTTCTTT. It encodes CASKGQVNTEAFF.

The rearrangement uses TRBV11-1 and TRBJ2-5; 10 nucleotides match TRBD2. CDR1 and CDR2 from the germline V gene are SGHAT and FQDESV (reference sequence). The V segment lost 0 bases and the J segment 0 bases; nucleotides outside the gene matches: 7. This CDR3 has 18 amino acids. CDR3 sequence (DNA): TGTGCCAGCAGCTTAGCGGCTAGCGGGGGCCTGTACCAAGAGACCCAGTACTTC. Translation gives CASSLAASGGLYQETQYF.

The V gene is TRBV20-1, the J gene TRBJ2-1, with 8 bases fitting TRBD2. Germline CDR1 reads DFQATT; CDR2 reads SNEGSKA (reference sequence). J was trimmed by 2 bases and V by 3 bases; bases with no gene match: 0. The CDR3 has 13 residues. CDR3 protein: CSASGRAYNEQFF. As DNA, the CDR3 is TGCAGTGCTAGCGGGAGGGCCTACAATGAGCAGTTCTTC.

The rearrangement joins TRBV10-3 to TRBJ2-5; the D gene is possibly TRBD1 (6 bases). Germline V gene data show CDR1 as ENHRY and CDR2 as SYGVKD. The CDR3 length is 15 residues. Trimming shortened V by 4 bases and J by 7 bases, and 19 bases separated the two germline ends. CDR3: CAISGTTGPRGTQYF. DNA of the CDR3: TGTGCCATCAGTGGAACCACAGGGCCCCGGGGGACCCAGTACTTC.

The chain recombines TRBV24-1 with TRBJ2-1; 7 nucleotides align to TRBD2. J was trimmed by 5 bases and V by 8 bases; bases with no gene match: 8. CDR3 size: 14 residues. Germline V CDR1 and CDR2: KGHDR, SFDVKD. CDR3 coding DNA: TGTGCCACCACGGGCGGGAGTCTGAACAATGAGCAGTTCTTC. Its translation is CATTGGSLNNEQFF.